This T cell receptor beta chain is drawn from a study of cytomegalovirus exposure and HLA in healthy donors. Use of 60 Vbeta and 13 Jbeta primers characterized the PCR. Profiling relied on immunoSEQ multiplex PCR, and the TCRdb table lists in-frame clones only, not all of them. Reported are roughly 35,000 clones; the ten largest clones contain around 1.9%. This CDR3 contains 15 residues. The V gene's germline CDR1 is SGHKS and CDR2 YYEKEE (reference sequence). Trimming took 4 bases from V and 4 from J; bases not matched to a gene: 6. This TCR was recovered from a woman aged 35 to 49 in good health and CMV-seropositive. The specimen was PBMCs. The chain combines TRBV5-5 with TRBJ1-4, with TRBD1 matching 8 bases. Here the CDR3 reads CASSIRGQVNEKLFF. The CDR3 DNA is TGTGCCAGCAGCATCAGGGGGCAGGTTAATGAAAAACTGTTTTTT.